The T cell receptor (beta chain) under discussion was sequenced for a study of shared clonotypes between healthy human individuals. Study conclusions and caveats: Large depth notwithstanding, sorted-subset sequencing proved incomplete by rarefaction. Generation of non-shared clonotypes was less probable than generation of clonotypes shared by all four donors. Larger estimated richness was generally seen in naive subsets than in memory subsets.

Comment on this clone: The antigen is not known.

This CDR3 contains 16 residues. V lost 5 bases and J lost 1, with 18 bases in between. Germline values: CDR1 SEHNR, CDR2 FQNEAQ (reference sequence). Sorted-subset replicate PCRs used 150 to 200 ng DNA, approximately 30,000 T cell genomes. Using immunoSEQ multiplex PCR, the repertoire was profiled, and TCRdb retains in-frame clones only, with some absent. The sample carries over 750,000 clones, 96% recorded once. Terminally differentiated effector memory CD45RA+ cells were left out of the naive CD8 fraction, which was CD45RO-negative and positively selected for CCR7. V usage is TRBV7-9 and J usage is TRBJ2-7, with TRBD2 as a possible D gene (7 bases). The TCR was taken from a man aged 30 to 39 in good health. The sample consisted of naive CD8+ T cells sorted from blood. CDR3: CASSRPGGQGSYEQYF. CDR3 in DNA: TGTGCCAGCAGCCGGCCCGGGGGGCAGGGGTCCTACGAGCAGTACTTC. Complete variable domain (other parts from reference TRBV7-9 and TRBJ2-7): DTGVSQNPRHKITKRGQNVTFRCDPISEHNRLYWYRQTLGQGPEFLTYFQNEAQLEKSRLLSDRFSAERPKGSFSTLEIQRTEQGDSAMYLCASSRPGGQGSYEQYFGPGTRLTVT.